The 4 T cell receptor beta chains given below trace back to one sample, sequenced in a study of response to subunit inactivated influenza vaccine. TCRdb itself ran the RT-PCR reads through MiXCR, one entry per CDR3 protein. The table records 450,000 to 600,000 distinct CDR3 sequences, under 9% of them present only once. Material: PBMCs from blood, obtained around 2 years after vaccination. The receptors stem from a man aged 50 to 69 who received an inactivated influenza vaccine.

The chain recombines TRBV4-3 with TRBJ1-5, with D possibly matching TRBD1 (5 bases). With 0 bases removed from V and 1 base from J, the gap between germline ends came to 7 bases. CDR3 length equals 15 residues. The V gene's germline CDR1 is LGHNA and CDR2 YSLEER. This CDR3 is CASSQEWGSNQPQHF. CDR3 sequence (DNA): TGCGCCAGCAGCCAAGAATGGGGCAGCAATCAGCCCCAGCATTTT.

In this sample, this clonotype turned up many times. The chain carries TRBV29-1 and TRBJ2-3; 10 bases align to TRBD2. The CDR3 extends over 14 amino acids. From germline, CDR1 is SQVTM and CDR2 ANQGSEA. The V and J ends lost 1 base and 3 bases, in that order; junction bases with no gene match: 1. The CDR3 nucleotides read TGCAGCGTTGAAGGTAGCGGGAGGACAGATACGCAGTATTTT. Protein: CSVEGSGRTDTQYF.

This chain links TRBV30 with TRBJ2-3; TRBD2 is a possible D gene (5 bases). The CDR3 totals 14 residues. Germline V gene sequence: CDR1 GTSNPN, CDR2 SVGIG (reference sequence). V was shortened by 2 bases and J by 6 bases, with 15 bases between the two germline ends. CDR3 protein: CAWSWASSADTQYF. DNA of the CDR3: TGTGCCTGGAGTTGGGCTAGCAGCGCGGATACGCAGTATTTT.

This clonotype showed up just a few times. The chain is built from TRBV5-1 and TRBJ2-5; perhaps TRBD1 as D (6 bases). CDR1 SGHRS and CDR2 YFSETQ come from the germline V gene. The length of the CDR3 is 15 residues. V shed 6 bases and J shed 5 bases, with 20 bases lying between them. The CDR3 spells CASTLQGLSDETQYF. CDR3 in DNA: TGCGCCAGCACCCTACAGGGTCTGTCTGACGAGACCCAGTACTTC.